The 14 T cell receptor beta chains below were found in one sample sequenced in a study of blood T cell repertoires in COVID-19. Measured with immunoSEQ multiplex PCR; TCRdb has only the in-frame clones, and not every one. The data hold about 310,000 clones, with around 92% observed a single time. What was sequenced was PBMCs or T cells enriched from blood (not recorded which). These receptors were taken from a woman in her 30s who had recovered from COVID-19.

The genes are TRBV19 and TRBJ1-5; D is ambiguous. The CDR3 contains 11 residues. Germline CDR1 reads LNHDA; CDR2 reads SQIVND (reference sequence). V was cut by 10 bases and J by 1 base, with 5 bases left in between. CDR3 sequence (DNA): TGTGCCACCGGGAGCAATCAGCCCCAGCATTTT. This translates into CATGSNQPQHF.

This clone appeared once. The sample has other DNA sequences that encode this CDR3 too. Here the CDR3 reads CASSSQGATEAFF. DNA for the CDR3: TGTGCCAGCAGCTCACAGGGGGCGACTGAAGCTTTCTTT. The chain recombines TRBV7-2 with TRBJ1-1, with 9 bases aligning to TRBD1. After removal of 4 bases from V and 5 bases from J, the junction contained 2 bases not matched to a gene. The CDR3 is 13 residues long. Per germline, CDR1 SGHTA and CDR2 FQGNSA.

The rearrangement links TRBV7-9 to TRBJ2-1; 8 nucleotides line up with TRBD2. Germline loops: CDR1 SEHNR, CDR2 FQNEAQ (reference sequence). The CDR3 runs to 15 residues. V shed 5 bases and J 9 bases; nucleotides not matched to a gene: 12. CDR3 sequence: CASSHLPGLEGEQFF. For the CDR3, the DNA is TGTGCCAGCAGCCACCTTCCGGGACTAGAGGGTGAGCAGTTCTTC.

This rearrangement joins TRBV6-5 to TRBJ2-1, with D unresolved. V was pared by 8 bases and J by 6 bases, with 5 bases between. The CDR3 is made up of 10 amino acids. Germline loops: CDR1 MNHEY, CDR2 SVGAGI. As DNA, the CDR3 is TGTGCCAGCTACAGCAATGAGCAGTTCTTC. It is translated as CASYSNEQFF.

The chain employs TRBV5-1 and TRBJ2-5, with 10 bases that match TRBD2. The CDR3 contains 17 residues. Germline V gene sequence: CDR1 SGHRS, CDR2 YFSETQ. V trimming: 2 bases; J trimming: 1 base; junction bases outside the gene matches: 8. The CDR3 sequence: CASSFLASGSGQETQYF. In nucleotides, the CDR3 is TGCGCCAGCAGCTTTTTGGCTAGCGGGAGTGGCCAAGAGACCCAGTACTTC.

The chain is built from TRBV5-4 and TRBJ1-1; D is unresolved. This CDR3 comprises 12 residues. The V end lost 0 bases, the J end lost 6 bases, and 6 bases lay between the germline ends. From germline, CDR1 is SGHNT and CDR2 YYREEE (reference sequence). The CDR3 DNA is TGTGCCAGCAGCTTGGTCGACTCTGAAGCTTTCTTT. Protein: CASSLVDSEAFF.

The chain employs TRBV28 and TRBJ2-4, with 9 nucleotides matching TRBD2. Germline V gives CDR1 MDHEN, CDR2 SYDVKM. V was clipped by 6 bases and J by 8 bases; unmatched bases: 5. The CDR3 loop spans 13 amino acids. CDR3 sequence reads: CASRREGLDIQYF. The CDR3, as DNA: TGTGCCAGCAGGCGGGAGGGCCTAGACATTCAGTACTTC.

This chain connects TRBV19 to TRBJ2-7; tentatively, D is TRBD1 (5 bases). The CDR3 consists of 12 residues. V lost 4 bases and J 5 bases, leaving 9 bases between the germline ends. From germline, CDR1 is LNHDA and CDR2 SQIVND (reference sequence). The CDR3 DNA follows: TGTGCCAGTAGTACGCTAGGGGACGAGCAGTACTTC. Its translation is CASSTLGDEQYF.

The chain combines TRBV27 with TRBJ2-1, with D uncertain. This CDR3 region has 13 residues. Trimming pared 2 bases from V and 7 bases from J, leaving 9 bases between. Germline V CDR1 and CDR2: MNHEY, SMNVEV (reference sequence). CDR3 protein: CASSLRLQNEQFF. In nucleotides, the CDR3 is TGTGCCAGCAGTTTACGACTCCAAAATGAGCAGTTCTTC.

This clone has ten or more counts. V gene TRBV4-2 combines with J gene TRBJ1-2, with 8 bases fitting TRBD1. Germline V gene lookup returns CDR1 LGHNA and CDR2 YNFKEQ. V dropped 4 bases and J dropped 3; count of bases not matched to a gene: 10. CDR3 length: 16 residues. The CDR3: CASSPEGQGGDYGYTF. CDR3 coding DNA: TGTGCCAGCAGCCCCGAAGGACAGGGAGGTGACTATGGCTACACCTTC.

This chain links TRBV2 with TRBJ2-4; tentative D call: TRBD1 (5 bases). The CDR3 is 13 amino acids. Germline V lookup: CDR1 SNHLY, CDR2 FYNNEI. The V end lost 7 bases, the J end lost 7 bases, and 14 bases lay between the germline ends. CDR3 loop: CASMLRALNIQYF. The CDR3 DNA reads TGTGCCAGCATGCTCAGGGCCCTTAACATTCAGTACTTC.

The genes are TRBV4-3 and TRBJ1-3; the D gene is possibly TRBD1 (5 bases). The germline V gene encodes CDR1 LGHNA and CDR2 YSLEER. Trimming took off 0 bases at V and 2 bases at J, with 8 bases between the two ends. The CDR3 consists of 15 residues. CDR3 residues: CASSQDRTTGNTIYF. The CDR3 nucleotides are TGCGCCAGCAGCCAAGATCGGACAACTGGAAACACCATATATTTT.

CDR3 DNA: TGTGCCAGCTCACCACCGTCAGGGGGTGATCACTATGGCTACACCTTC. Protein product: CASSPPSGGDHYGYTF. The chain employs TRBV18 and TRBJ1-2, with TRBD1 matching 7 bases. CDR1 KGHSH and CDR2 LQKENI come from the germline V gene. This CDR3 spans 16 amino acids. V was clipped by 0 bases and J by 3 bases; unmatched bases: 7.

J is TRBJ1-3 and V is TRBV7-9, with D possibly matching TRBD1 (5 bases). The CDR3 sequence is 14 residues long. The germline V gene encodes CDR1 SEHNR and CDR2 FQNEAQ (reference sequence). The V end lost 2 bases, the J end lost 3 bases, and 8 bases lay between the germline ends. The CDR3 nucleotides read TGTGCCAGCAGCTTAAGGGGTGGTGGAAACACCATATATTTT. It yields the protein CASSLRGGGNTIYF.